This T cell receptor beta chain comes out of a study of shared clonotypes between healthy human individuals. Original handling: ImmunoSEQ gave junction-only sequences without quality scores, so filtering differed. Sequencing was performed with immunoSEQ multiplex PCR; in TCRdb, only in-frame clones are kept and a portion is missing. Clone size and the V and J calls come from that table; the DNA yielded D and trimming. The table has about 2.1 million clones, 90% to 95% seen once. Study conclusions and caveats: Donors were few, which limited the genetic and exposure-history diversity represented. Sorted-subset sequencing, rarefaction showed, was incomplete despite large depth. Non-shared clonotypes were found to have lower generation probabilities than the clonotypes that were shared by all four of the sorted-subset donors.

There are 16 residues in the CDR3. Germline values: CDR1 MNHEY, CDR2 SMNVEV (reference sequence). V shed 6 bases and J 8 bases; nucleotides not matched to a gene: 14. About this clone: Its antigen remains unknown.

Cells designated naive CD8 were CD45RO-negative and were positively selected for CCR7, with terminally differentiated effector memory CD45RA+ cells excluded. Sequences were obtained from naive CD8+ T cells from PBMCs. This TCR derives from a man younger than 35 in good health. Some clones in this sample may be carry-over from other donors' samples. The V call is TRBV27, the J call TRBJ2-1; 9 bases align to TRBD1. CDR3 sequence: CASRPLPGQGPHEQFF. CDR3 nucleotides: TGTGCCAGCAGACCACTACCGGGACAGGGCCCTCATGAGCAGTTCTTC.